The rows below give T cell receptor beta chains drawn from one sample of a study of T cell responses to AZD1222 COVID-19 vaccine. The protocol was immunoSEQ multiplex PCR, while the TCRdb copy is restricted to in-frame clones and leaves out a portion. This sample has approximately 130,000 clones, with roughly 90% found just once. The sequenced sample was peripheral blood, obtained on day 0 of AZD1222 vaccination. The receptors originated from an adult in good health. The CDR3 runs from the conserved cysteine through the conserved F or W. D genes are given only for firm matches. Size is omitted from some rows. Given values are once, few, many or a class for expanded clones.

. | TRBJ1-5 | . | TRBV10-3 | CAISVGLNQPQHF | TGTGCCATCAGTGTGGGACTTAATCAGCCCCAGCATTTT
. | TRBJ2-1 | . | TRBV7-2 | CASTTMIGLFGNEQFF | TGTGCCAGCACAACAATGATAGGACTGTTCGGGAATGAGCAGTTCTTC
. | TRBJ2-7 | TRBD1 | TRBV28 | CASSFFGQGAYEQYF | TGTGCCAGCAGTTTTTTTGGACAGGGGGCTTACGAGCAGTACTTC
. | TRBJ1-2 | . | TRBV2 | CASSASGFGYGYTF | TGTGCCAGCAGTGCCTCGGGGTTTGGCTATGGCTACACCTTC
. | TRBJ1-2 | . | TRBV7-9 | CASSLMGAWERGAYGYTF | TGTGCCAGTTCCCTGATGGGTGCCTGGGAAAGGGGTGCCTATGGCTACACCTTC
. | TRBJ1-4 | . | TRBV7-2 | CASSLARGGNEKLFF | TGTGCCAGCAGCTTAGCTCGGGGAGGTAATGAAAAACTGTTTTTT
. | TRBJ1-3 | . | TRBV30 | CAWSVTPSGNTIYF | TGTGCCTGGAGTGTAACACCATCGGGAAACACCATATATTTT
few | TRBJ1-6 | . | TRBV6-4 | CASSDGGPLSPLHF | TGTGCCAGCAGTGATGGAGGTCCCCTTTCACCCCTCCACTTT
few | TRBJ2-7 | . | TRBV11-1 | CASSLYGSSYEQYF | TGTGCCAGCAGCTTATACGGGTCTAGTTACGAGCAGTACTTC
. | TRBJ1-1 | . | TRBV5-1 | CASSLIPGGDTEAFF | TGCGCCAGCAGCTTGATCCCGGGTGGGGACACTGAAGCTTTCTTT
. | TRBJ1-3 | . | TRBV20-1 | CSASLGNTIYF | TGCAGTGCTAGTTTAGGAAACACCATATATTTT
. | TRBJ2-1 | TRBD1 | TRBV30 | CAFDRVYNEQFF | TGTGCCTTCGACAGGGTATACAATGAGCAGTTCTTC
. | TRBJ2-1 | TRBD2 | TRBV5-1 | CASSLGGTTINEQFF | TGCGCCAGCAGCTTGGGCGGGACTACCATCAATGAGCAGTTCTTC
. | TRBJ2-7 | . | TRBV7-9 | CASSFGGVGEQYF | TGTGCCAGCAGCTTCGGGGGAGTAGGGGAGCAGTACTTC
once | TRBJ1-1 | . | TRBV6-5 | CASSYSGAEAFF | TGTGCCAGCAGTTACTCTGGGGCTGAAGCTTTCTTT
few | TRBJ2-3 | . | TRBV29-1 | CSVPQGPEGDTQYF | TGCAGCGTCCCTCAGGGACCGGAGGGAGATACGCAGTATTTT
. | TRBJ1-4 | . | TRBV9 | CASSAIRGPREKLFF | TGTGCCAGCAGCGCCATCCGCGGGCCGCGGGAAAAACTGTTTTTT